These 20 T cell receptor beta chains were sequenced from one sample in a study of early T cells in non-severe SARS-CoV-2 infection (dated by TCRdb to 2020 to 2023). Libraries were built with 5' RACE. Sequencing used a NextSeq 500. TCRdb reran the public reads through fastp at Q25 and MiXCR, keeping productive beta chains. Rows merge per CDR3 protein into single entries with the most common DNA and genes. For this sample there are 100,000 or so distinct CDR3 sequences; 13% appear just once. In total, the top ten clones hold roughly 6.3% of the sample. The sample was whole blood. The receptor source for this set is an adult who was a healthcare worker with PCR-confirmed SARS-CoV-2 infection or an uninfected control (not recorded which).

The chain employs TRBV6-5 and TRBJ2-3; D not resolved. Germline V gives CDR1 MNHEY, CDR2 SVGAGI. V was clipped by 0 bases and J by 2 bases, with 12 bases between them. The CDR3 has 16 residues. In DNA form, the CDR3 reads TGTGCCAGCAGTTACTCAACGCGATCCCCCACAGATACGCAGTATTTT. Its protein product is CASSYSTRSPTDTQYF.

This clonotype appeared many times. The J gene is TRBJ2-6, the V gene TRBV28; no clear D. The CDR3 length is 16 residues. Germline loops: CDR1 MDHEN, CDR2 SYDVKM. V gave up 3 bases and J gave up 0 bases, with 9 bases separating them. In DNA form, the CDR3 reads TGTGCCAGCAGTTTGGCAGGAATCTCTGGGGCCAACGTCCTGACTTTC. Protein: CASSLAGISGANVLTF.

CDR3 nucleotides: TGTGCCAGCAGTACGGGAACCACTAGTTCGGGGGCCAACGTCCTGACTTTC. This codes for CASSTGTTSSGANVLTF. The gene calls are TRBV6-6 and TRBJ2-6; maybe TRBD2 (5 bases). Germline values: CDR1 MNHNY, CDR2 SVGAGI (reference sequence). The CDR3 totals 17 residues. V was clipped by 5 bases and J by 4 bases, with 18 bases between them.

The chain uses TRBV5-1 and TRBJ2-2; D might be TRBD2 (5 bases). The CDR3 totals 14 residues. The V gene lost 1 base and the J gene lost 8 bases, with 12 bases spanning the gap. The V gene's germline CDR1 is SGHRS and CDR2 YFSETQ. The CDR3 coding sequence is TGCGCCAGCAGCTTGCGGGAAGTGACGGGGGAGCTGTTTTTT. Translated, it gives CASSLREVTGELFF.

Comment on this clonotype: Compared with germline, one end of the junction differs, possibly owing to a read error. This chain links TRBV2 with TRBJ1-4; D not certain. This CDR3 has 14 residues. CDR1 is SNHLY, CDR2 FYNNEI, per germline. The CDR3 DNA sequence: TGTGCCAGCAGTGTCGGAGACGCAAGAGAAAAACCGTTTTTT. Residues: CASSVGDAREKPFF.

This clonotype was counted a few times. V is TRBV6-2 or TRBV6-3 and J is TRBJ2-1; 10 positions agree with TRBD1. There are 17 residues in the CDR3. Trimming at V came to 5 bases and at J to 7 bases, leaving 14 bases not matched to a gene. Germline assignment: CDR1 MNHEY and CDR2 SVGEGT. CDR3 sequence reads: CASSKGQGRSTGNEQFF. Here the CDR3 DNA reads TGTGCCAGCAGTAAGGGACAGGGGCGTTCGACAGGAAATGAGCAGTTCTTC.

This CDR3 reads CASGQTQETQYF. CDR3 coding DNA: TGTGCCAGCGGCCAGACACAAGAGACCCAGTACTTC. This chain joins TRBV12-3 or TRBV12-4 and TRBJ2-5; D gene uncertain. V was shortened by 8 bases and J by 2 bases, with 9 bases between the two germline ends. This CDR3 comprises 12 residues.

V and J are TRBV5-6 and TRBJ1-5, with D perhaps TRBD1 (5 bases). This CDR3 has 14 amino acids. Germline CDR1 SGHDT, CDR2 YYEEEE. Deletions cut 1 base from V and 7 bases from J, with 12 bases between. This chain's CDR3 is CASSLYQGLQPQHF. CDR3 bases: TGTGCCAGCAGCTTGTACCAGGGTTTACAGCCCCAGCATTTT.

This clonotype was seen only a few times. The V call is TRBV7-8, the J call TRBJ2-1, with TRBD2 identical over 11 bases. The length of the CDR3 is 15 residues. Trimming at V came to 2 bases and at J to 7 bases, leaving 4 bases not matched to a gene. In germline, CDR1 is SGHVS, CDR2 FQNEAQ. The chain's CDR3 is CASSLRSSGRNEQFF. DNA for the CDR3: TGTGCCAGCAGCTTACGGTCTAGCGGGAGGAATGAGCAGTTCTTC. Looking up the rest from reference TRBV7-8 and TRBJ2-1 gives the full variable domain: GAGVSQSPRYKVAKRGQDVALRCDPISGHVSLFWYQQALGQGPEFLTYFQNEAQLDKSGLPSDRFFAERPEGSVSTLKIQRTQQEDSAVYLCASSLRSSGRNEQFFGPGTRLTVL.

This clonotype was observed many times. This rearrangement joins TRBV28 to TRBJ2-1, with D unresolved. The ends were cut back, 1 base at V and 8 bases at J, with 3 bases in the middle. The CDR3 length is 11 residues. The germline gives CDR1 MDHEN, CDR2 SYDVKM. CDR3 in amino acids: CASSLFDEQFF. CDR3 in DNA: TGTGCCAGCAGTTTATTTGATGAGCAGTTCTTC. The whole variable domain, filled in from reference TRBV28 and TRBJ2-1, reads DVKVTQSSRYLVKRTGEKVFLECVQDMDHENMFWYRQDPGLGLRLIYFSYDVKMKEKGDIPEGYSVSREKKERFSLILESASTNQTSMYLCASSLFDEQFFGPGTRLTVL.

At least ten counts were recorded for this clonotype. The chain combines TRBV11-2 with TRBJ2-1; 9 bases are shared with TRBD2. This CDR3 comprises 14 residues. Germline assignment: CDR1 SGHAT and CDR2 FQNNGV. The V and J ends lost 6 bases and 5 bases, in that order; junction bases with no gene match: 5. CDR3 region: CASRSASGDNEQFF. The CDR3 region has the DNA TGTGCCAGCAGGTCCGCTAGCGGGGACAATGAGCAGTTCTTC.

This clonotype was detected many times. The gene calls are TRBV7-9 and TRBJ2-7, with no clear D. The CDR3 contains 12 residues. V lost 1 base and J 3 bases, leaving 4 bases between the germline ends. In germline, CDR1 is SEHNR, CDR2 FQNEAQ (reference sequence). The CDR3 sequence: CASSLVGYEQYF. Here the CDR3 DNA reads TGTGCCAGCAGCTTAGTCGGCTACGAGCAGTACTTC.

The V gene is TRBV9, the J gene TRBJ1-6; possibly TRBD1 for D (6 bases). The CDR3 consists of 16 residues. Germline CDR1 is SGDLS and CDR2 is YYNGEE. V was cut by 4 bases and J by 6 bases, with 17 bases left in between. The CDR3 reads CASSPRATGGNSPLHF. CDR3 coding DNA: TGTGCCAGCAGCCCGCGGGCGACAGGAGGTAATTCACCCCTCCACTTT. Variable domain in full (rest from reference TRBV9 and TRBJ1-6): DSGVTQTPKHLITATGQRVTLRCSPRSGDLSVYWYQQSLDQGLQFLIQYYNGEERAKGNILERFSAQQFPDLHSELNLSSLELGDSALYFCASSPRATGGNSPLHFGNGTRLTVT.

The chain joins TRBV12-3 or TRBV12-4 to TRBJ2-2; D is unclear. This CDR3 comprises 12 residues. The V gene lost 4 bases and the J gene lost 7 bases, with 7 bases spanning the gap. The CDR3 loop is CASSSVGGELFF. The CDR3 coding sequence is TGTGCCAGCAGTTCGGTCGGCGGGGAGCTGTTTTTT.

This clonotype came up a few times. The V call is TRBV12-3 or TRBV12-4, the J call TRBJ2-6; D is perhaps TRBD1 (6 bases). The CDR3 runs to 14 residues. The V gene lost 5 bases and the J gene lost 2 bases, with 7 bases spanning the gap. The CDR3 here is CASSNRAGANVLTF. CDR3 coding DNA: TGTGCCAGCAGTAACAGGGCTGGGGCCAACGTCCTGACTTTC.

This clonotype was observed at least ten times. The chain couples TRBV4-3 to TRBJ1-1; D perhaps matches TRBD1 (5 bases). CDR3 length: 15 residues. Germline values: CDR1 LGHNA, CDR2 YSLEER. V lost 0 bases and J lost 6, with 14 bases in between. The CDR3 DNA reads TGCGCCAGCAGCCAAGATCTCGGGGGTATCCCTGAAGCTTTCTTT. It encodes CASSQDLGGIPEAFF.

The V gene is TRBV2, the J gene TRBJ2-1; 12 bases agree with TRBD2. Germline V gene lookup returns CDR1 SNHLY and CDR2 FYNNEI. V was clipped by 9 bases and J by 0 bases; unmatched bases: 12. The CDR3 length is 18 residues. CDR3 nucleotides: TGTGCCAGTTTCGGCGGACTAGCGGGGTATAGCTCCTACAATGAGCAGTTCTTC. Translating gives CASFGGLAGYSSYNEQFF.

In this sample, this clonotype turned up many times. The V call is TRBV12-3 or TRBV12-4, the J call TRBJ1-5; D perhaps matches TRBD1 (5 bases). V shed 3 bases and J shed 9 bases, with 12 bases lying between them. The CDR3 has 13 amino acids. The CDR3 DNA reads TGTGCCAGCAGTTTCAGGGAGCCACGGCCCCAGCATTTT. Amino acid sequence: CASSFREPRPQHF.

This clonotype was detected ten times or more. V is TRBV6-6 and J is TRBJ1-2, with D hard to call. Germline V gives CDR1 MNHNY, CDR2 SVGAGI (reference sequence). There are 13 residues in the CDR3. V was clipped by 6 bases and J by 3 bases, with 11 bases between them. Written as DNA, the CDR3 is TGTGCCAGCAGCTTACTGGAGCACTATGGCTACACCTTC. This sequence encodes CASSLLEHYGYTF.

The chain recombines TRBV11-2 with TRBJ2-7; maybe TRBD2 (5 bases). The germline gives CDR1 SGHAT, CDR2 FQNNGV. This CDR3 is 14 amino acids long. V dropped 5 bases and J dropped 7 bases, with 18 bases sitting between them. The CDR3 DNA is TGTGCCAGCAGCCCACCCGGACTTATGGGAGAGCAGTACTTC. It translates to CASSPPGLMGEQYF.